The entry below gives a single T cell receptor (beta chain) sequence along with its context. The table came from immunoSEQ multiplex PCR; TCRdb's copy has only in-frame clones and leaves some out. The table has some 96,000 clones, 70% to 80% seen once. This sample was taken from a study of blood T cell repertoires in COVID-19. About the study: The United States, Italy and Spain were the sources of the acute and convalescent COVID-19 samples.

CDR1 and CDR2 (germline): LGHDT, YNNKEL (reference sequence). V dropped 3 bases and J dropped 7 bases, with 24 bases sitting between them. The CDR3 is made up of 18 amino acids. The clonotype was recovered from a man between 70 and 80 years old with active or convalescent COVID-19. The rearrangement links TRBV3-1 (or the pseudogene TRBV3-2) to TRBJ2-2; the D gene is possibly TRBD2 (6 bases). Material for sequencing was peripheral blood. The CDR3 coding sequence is TGTGCCAGCAGCCACCCCGTTGGGGCTAGCGTGCGGAACGGGGAGCTGTTTTTT. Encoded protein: CASSHPVGASVRNGELFF.